A selection of T cell receptor beta chains follows, all from one sample in a study of T cells in Graves' hyperthyroidism and ophthalmopathy. TCRdb called the multiplex PCR reads again in MiXCR, with one record for every CDR3 protein. The table lists about 380,000 distinct CDR3 sequences, approximately 17% of them singletons. What was sequenced was blood. The source is a man younger than 30 with Graves' ophthalmopathy. The CDR3 runs from the conserved cysteine through the conserved F or W. Fields, in order: V gene, J gene, CDR3 protein.

TRBV11-2	TRBJ2-5	CASSPAGGGQVTQYF
TRBV25-1	TRBJ2-7	CASSGRTGPSYEQYF
TRBV20-1	TRBJ2-5	CSATLAGAFQETQYF
TRBV25-1	TRBJ2-1	CASSARQASYNEQFF
TRBV5-1	TRBJ2-7	CASSLQPGQGRQYF
TRBV20-1	TRBJ1-1	CSARGLGKGLNTEAFF
TRBV6-2/TRBV6-3	TRBJ2-1	CASSSWTAINNEQFF
TRBV27	TRBJ2-3	CASSFRGTDTQYF
TRBV2	TRBJ2-7	CASSESIYEQYF
TRBV7-9	TRBJ2-6	CASSLYTPSLAGANVLTF
TRBV10-3	TRBJ2-3	CAIATSGETDTQYF
TRBV13	TRBJ1-1	CASTLTGGWTEAFF
TRBV11-2	TRBJ2-1	CASSTGTGWFNEQFF
TRBV27	TRBJ1-6	CASNLQDGNSPLHF
TRBV5-1	TRBJ2-3	CASSLSIESTDTQYF
TRBV28	TRBJ2-1	CASRPSGAGVENEQFF
TRBV7-9	TRBJ2-3	CASSWRTATSTDTQYF
TRBV19	TRBJ1-2	CASSSMNYGYTF
TRBV6-6	TRBJ1-1	CASSYSTGGLTTEAFF
TRBV7-3	TRBJ2-3	CASSPEGGRDTQYF
TRBV6-1	TRBJ1-2	CASSLRASNYGYTF
TRBV5-1	TRBJ1-1	CASSPRTGGTEAFF
TRBV5-1	TRBJ2-7	CASSPSGAGGYEQYF
TRBV3-1	TRBJ1-4	CASSQARGKLFF
TRBV11-2	TRBJ2-7	CASSLGQALGEQYF
TRBV19	TRBJ2-1	CASSSGNEQFF
TRBV29-1	TRBJ2-2	CSVEGQGAAGELFF
TRBV4-1	TRBJ2-7	CASSRLAGGTYEQYF
TRBV12-3/TRBV12-4	TRBJ2-1	CASSFWDYLNNEQFF
TRBV6-2/TRBV6-3	TRBJ2-3	CASSYPQSTDTQYF
TRBV11-2	TRBJ2-1	CASSLQLAGGGSYNEQFF
TRBV7-3	TRBJ2-5	CAGSWTVLSAQYF
TRBV3-1	TRBJ1-1	CASSQRGGNTEAFF
TRBV3-1	TRBJ2-1	CASSHPPKASYSNEQFF
TRBV5-1	TRBJ2-7	CASSWQAGGSYEQYF
TRBV6-1	TRBJ1-6	CASIRPGQGRYNSPLHF
TRBV7-2	TRBJ2-7	CASRPRRDRGDEQYF
TRBV12-3/TRBV12-4	TRBJ1-2	CASSSRQVGYGYTF
TRBV28	TRBJ2-3	CASSSLAGPPQYF